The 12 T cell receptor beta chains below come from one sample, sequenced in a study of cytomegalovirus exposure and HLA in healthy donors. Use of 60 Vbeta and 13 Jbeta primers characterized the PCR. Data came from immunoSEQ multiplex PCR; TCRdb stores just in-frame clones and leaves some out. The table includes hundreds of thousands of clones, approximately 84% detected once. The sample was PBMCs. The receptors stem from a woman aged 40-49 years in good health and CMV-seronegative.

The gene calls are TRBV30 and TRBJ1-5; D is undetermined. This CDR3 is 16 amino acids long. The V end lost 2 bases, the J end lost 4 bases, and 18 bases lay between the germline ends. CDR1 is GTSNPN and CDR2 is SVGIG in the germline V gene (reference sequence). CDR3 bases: TGTGCCTGGAGTTCAAAATCACATAAAATTAATCAGCCCCAGCATTTT. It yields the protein CAWSSKSHKINQPQHF.

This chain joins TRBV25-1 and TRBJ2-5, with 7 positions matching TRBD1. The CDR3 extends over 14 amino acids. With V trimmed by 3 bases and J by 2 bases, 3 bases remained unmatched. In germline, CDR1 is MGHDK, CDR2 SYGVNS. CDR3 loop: CASSETGSQETQYF. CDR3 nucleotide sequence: TGTGCCAGCAGTGAGACAGGGTCACAAGAGACCCAGTACTTC.

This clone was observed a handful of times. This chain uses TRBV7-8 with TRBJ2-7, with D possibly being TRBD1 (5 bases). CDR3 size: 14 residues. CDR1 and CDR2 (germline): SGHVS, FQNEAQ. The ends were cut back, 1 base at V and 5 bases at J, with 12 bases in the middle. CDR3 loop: CASSLGGRDNEQYF. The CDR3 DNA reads TGTGCCAGCAGCTTAGGCGGCAGGGATAACGAGCAGTACTTC.

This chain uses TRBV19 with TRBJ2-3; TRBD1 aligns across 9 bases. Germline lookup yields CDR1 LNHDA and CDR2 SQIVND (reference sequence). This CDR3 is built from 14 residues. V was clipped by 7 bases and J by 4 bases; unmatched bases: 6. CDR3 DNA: TGTGCCAGTAACCCGGGACAGGGACCAGATACGCAGTATTTT. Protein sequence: CASNPGQGPDTQYF.

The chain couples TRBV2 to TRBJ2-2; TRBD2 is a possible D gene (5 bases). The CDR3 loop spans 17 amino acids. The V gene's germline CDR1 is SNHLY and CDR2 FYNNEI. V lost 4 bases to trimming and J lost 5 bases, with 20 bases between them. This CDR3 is CASSVEGLVVYTGELFF. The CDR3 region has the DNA TGTGCCAGCAGTGTTGAGGGCCTGGTGGTGTATACCGGGGAGCTGTTTTTT.

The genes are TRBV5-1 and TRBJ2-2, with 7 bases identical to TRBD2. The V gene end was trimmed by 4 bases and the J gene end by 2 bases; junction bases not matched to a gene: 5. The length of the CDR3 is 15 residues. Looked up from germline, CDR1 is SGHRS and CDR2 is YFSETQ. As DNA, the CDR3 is TGCGCCAGCAGCGGGTCTAGCGGTAACACCGGGGAGCTGTTTTTT. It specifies CASSGSSGNTGELFF.

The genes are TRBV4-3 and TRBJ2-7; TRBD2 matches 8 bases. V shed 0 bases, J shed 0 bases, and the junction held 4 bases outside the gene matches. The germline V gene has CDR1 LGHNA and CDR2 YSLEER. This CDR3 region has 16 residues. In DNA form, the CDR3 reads TGCGCCAGCAGCCAAGAGGGCCGGGGGGGCTCCTACGAGCAGTACTTC. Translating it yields CASSQEGRGGSYEQYF.

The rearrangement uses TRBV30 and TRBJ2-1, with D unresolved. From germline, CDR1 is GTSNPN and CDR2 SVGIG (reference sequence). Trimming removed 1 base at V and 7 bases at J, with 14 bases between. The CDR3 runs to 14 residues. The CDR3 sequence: CAWSGPPADNEQFF. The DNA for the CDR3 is TGTGCCTGGAGTGGCCCCCCCGCGGATAATGAGCAGTTCTTC.

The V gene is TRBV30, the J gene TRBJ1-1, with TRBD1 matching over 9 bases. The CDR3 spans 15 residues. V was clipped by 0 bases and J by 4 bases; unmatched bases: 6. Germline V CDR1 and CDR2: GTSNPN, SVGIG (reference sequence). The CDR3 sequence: CAWSVLQGASTEAFF. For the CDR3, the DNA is TGTGCCTGGAGTGTACTACAGGGGGCAAGCACTGAAGCTTTCTTT. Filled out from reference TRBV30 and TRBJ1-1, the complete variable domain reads SQTIHQWPATLVQPVGSPLSLECTVEGTSNPNLYWYRQAAGRGLQLLFYSVGIGQISSEVPQNLSASRPQDRQFILSSKKLLLSDSGFYLCAWSVLQGASTEAFFGQGTRLTVV.

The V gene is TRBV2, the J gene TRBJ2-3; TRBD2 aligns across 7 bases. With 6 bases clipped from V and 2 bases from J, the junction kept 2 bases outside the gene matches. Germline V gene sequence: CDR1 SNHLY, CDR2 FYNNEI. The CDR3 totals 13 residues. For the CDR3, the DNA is TGTGCCAGCAGGGGGACTATCACAGATACGCAGTATTTT. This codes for CASRGTITDTQYF.

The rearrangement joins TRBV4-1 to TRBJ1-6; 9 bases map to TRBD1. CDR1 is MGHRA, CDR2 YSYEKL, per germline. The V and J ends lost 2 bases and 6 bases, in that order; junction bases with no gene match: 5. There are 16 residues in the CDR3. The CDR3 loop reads CASSQIQGAGNSPLHF. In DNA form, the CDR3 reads TGCGCCAGCAGCCAAATACAGGGGGCTGGTAATTCACCCCTCCACTTT.

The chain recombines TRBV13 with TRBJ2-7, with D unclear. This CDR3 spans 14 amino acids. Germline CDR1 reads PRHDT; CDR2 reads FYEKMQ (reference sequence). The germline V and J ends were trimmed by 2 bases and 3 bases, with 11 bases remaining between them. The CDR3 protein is CASSLRRVDYEQYF. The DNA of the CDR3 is TGTGCCAGCAGCTTACGACGGGTGGACTACGAGCAGTACTTC. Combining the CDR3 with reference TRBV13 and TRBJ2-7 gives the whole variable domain AAGVIQSPRHLIKEKRETATLKCYPIPRHDTVYWYQQGPGQDPQFLISFYEKMQSDKGSIPDRFSAQQFSDYHSELNMSSLELGDSALYFCASSLRRVDYEQYFGPGTRLTVT.